This T cell receptor beta chain was retrieved from a study of beta chain features in type 1 diabetes. Background on the study: Examination of sorted cells across all samples involved about 99 million cells. Study results and caveats: Significant though moderate, a shortening of TCRB CDR3s appeared in all four CD4+ subsets of Type 1 diabetes patients.

Reverse transcribing all isolated RNA meant expressed TCRB transcripts were sequenced. Measured with immunoSEQ multiplex PCR; TCRdb has only the in-frame clones, and not every one. The repertoire consists of under 300,000 clones, with approximately 15% occurring once and the leading ten covering roughly 0.02%. This clone was found a few times. Its antigen is not identified. The germline V and J ends were trimmed by 3 bases and 4 bases, with 16 bases remaining between them. The CDR3 covers 16 residues. The chain links TRBV23-1 to TRBJ1-5, with D possibly TRBD1 on 5 matching bases. TRBV23-1 is reported as an ORF; its role is uncertain. Sequencing was done on a sample of naive CD4+ T cells from blood. This TCR was recovered from a man aged 30-40 years with type 1 diabetes. CDR3 DNA: TGCGCCAGCAGTCACCACCGTGGGGGGTCAAATCAGCCCCAGCATTTT. Residues: CASSHHRGGSNQPQHF.